Listed below are T cell receptor beta chains from one sample, sequenced in a study of blood T cell repertoires in COVID-19. Data came from immunoSEQ multiplex PCR; TCRdb stores just in-frame clones and leaves some out. The repertoire holds just over 70,000 clones, about 80% seen once, with about 18% in the top ten. Sequencing was done on a sample of peripheral blood. These receptors all stem from a man in his 70s who had recovered from COVID-19. CDR3s include the opening cysteine and the closing phenylalanine or tryptophan. D genes are given only for firm matches. Size is omitted from some rows. Given values are once, few, many or a class for expanded clones.

j_call: TRBJ1-1; d_call: -; clone_size: -; v_call: TRBV11-3; cdr3_aa: CASSLEPHSLAFF; cdr3_nt: TGTGCCAGCAGCTTAGAGCCCCACTCTTTGGCTTTCTTT
j_call: TRBJ2-7; d_call: -; clone_size: -; v_call: TRBV7-9; cdr3_aa: CASSLATPEEQYF; cdr3_nt: TGTGCCAGCAGCTTAGCCACCCCCGAGGAGCAGTACTTC
j_call: TRBJ1-2; d_call: -; clone_size: -; v_call: TRBV6-5; cdr3_aa: CASRAVGFRGYTF; cdr3_nt: TGTGCCAGCAGGGCCGTCGGGTTTCGGGGCTACACCTTC
j_call: TRBJ1-1; d_call: -; clone_size: -; v_call: TRBV3-1/TRBV3-2; cdr3_aa: CASSLSGVNTEAFF; cdr3_nt: TGTGCCAGCAGCCTTTCAGGGGTGAACACTGAAGCTTTCTTT
j_call: TRBJ1-2; d_call: TRBD1; clone_size: -; v_call: TRBV7-2; cdr3_aa: CASSLEGQGVGGYTF; cdr3_nt: TGTGCCAGCAGCTTAGAGGGACAGGGGGTAGGGGGCTACACCTTC
j_call: TRBJ1-1; d_call: TRBD1; clone_size: -; v_call: TRBV6-5; cdr3_aa: CASSLRGQVNTEAFF; cdr3_nt: TGTGCCAGCAGTCTCCGTGGACAGGTGAACACTGAAGCTTTCTTT
j_call: TRBJ1-3; d_call: -; clone_size: few; v_call: TRBV2; cdr3_aa: CASAGTSGNTIYF; cdr3_nt: TGTGCCAGCGCAGGAACTTCTGGAAACACCATATATTTT
j_call: TRBJ1-6; d_call: -; clone_size: -; v_call: TRBV5-1; cdr3_aa: CASSHGSWNNSPLHF; cdr3_nt: TGCGCCAGCAGCCACGGGAGTTGGAATAATTCACCCCTCCACTTT
j_call: TRBJ1-5; d_call: TRBD1; clone_size: -; v_call: TRBV6-2/TRBV6-3; cdr3_aa: CASSGGDRPKHF; cdr3_nt: TGTGCCAGCAGCGGTGGGGACAGGCCGAAGCATTTT
j_call: TRBJ2-1; d_call: TRBD2; clone_size: -; v_call: TRBV6-5; cdr3_aa: CASRLAGGDYNEQFF; cdr3_nt: TGTGCCAGCAGACTAGCGGGGGGGGACTACAATGAGCAGTTCTTC
j_call: TRBJ1-1; d_call: TRBD1; clone_size: -; v_call: TRBV19; cdr3_aa: CASSTQTGVNTEAFF; cdr3_nt: TGTGCCAGTAGTACCCAAACAGGGGTGAACACTGAAGCTTTCTTT
j_call: TRBJ2-5; d_call: -; clone_size: -; v_call: TRBV5-1; cdr3_aa: CASSLVTGQKTQYF; cdr3_nt: TGCGCCAGCAGCTTGGTGACAGGCCAGAAGACCCAGTACTTC
j_call: TRBJ1-1; d_call: TRBD1; clone_size: -; v_call: TRBV4-3; cdr3_aa: CASSQPGGTEAFF; cdr3_nt: TGCGCCAGCAGCCAGCCAGGGGGCACTGAAGCTTTCTTT
j_call: TRBJ2-7; d_call: -; clone_size: -; v_call: TRBV27; cdr3_aa: CASSLRLASSYEQYF; cdr3_nt: TGTGCCAGCAGTTTAAGACTCGCAAGCTCCTACGAGCAGTACTTC
j_call: TRBJ2-7; d_call: -; clone_size: -; v_call: TRBV28; cdr3_aa: CASSLQGGYEQYF; cdr3_nt: TGTGCCAGCAGTTTACAGGGGGGCTACGAGCAGTACTTC
j_call: TRBJ2-3; d_call: -; clone_size: -; v_call: TRBV28; cdr3_aa: CASSSRRSSTDTQYF; cdr3_nt: TGTGCCAGCAGCTCCCGAAGGAGCAGCACAGATACGCAGTATTTT